These T cell receptor beta chains were read from a single sample in a study of cytomegalovirus exposure and HLA in healthy donors. Generated by immunoSEQ multiplex PCR, the TCRdb table keeps only in-frame clones and is missing some. The sample carries some 220,000 clones, 70% to 85% recorded once. Sequenced material: PBMCs. The source of these receptors is a woman between 40 and 55 years old in good health and CMV-seronegative. The conserved cysteine and the conserved F or W are not part of the CDR3 here.

CDR3 protein,V gene,J gene
ASSLDTSAGATY,TRBV7-9,TRBJ2-5
ASRERLVSGANVLT,TRBV7-8,TRBJ2-6
ASSLPGQGSPLH,TRBV5-1,TRBJ1-6
ASSLGPAGGGTTYEQY,TRBV11-2,TRBJ2-7
ASSQAPLGAYNEQF,TRBV4-2,TRBJ2-1
ASSADSRNTIY,TRBV25-1,TRBJ1-3
ASSVVPGGEAF,TRBV9,TRBJ1-1
ASSLGGFNEQF,TRBV11-3,TRBJ2-1
ASSLLGGQTDTQY,TRBV7-9,TRBJ2-3
ARRDRGGWAEAF,TRBV30,TRBJ1-1
ASSYSGTLNTEAF,TRBV6-5,TRBJ1-1
ASSLEFDNEQF,TRBV11-3,TRBJ2-1
ASSLSRGDISYEQY,TRBV27,TRBJ2-7
ASSVDRGLKETQY,TRBV2,TRBJ2-5
ASSPQEGSTDTQY,TRBV18,TRBJ2-3
ASSEARTVNTEAF,TRBV2,TRBJ1-1
ASTPGDDNEKLF,TRBV9,TRBJ1-4
ASSQDYLRAGQETQY,TRBV14,TRBJ2-5
ASSPVDFNTEAF,TRBV18,TRBJ1-1
ASSHAGSSGNTIY,TRBV4-1,TRBJ1-3
ASSLAKEEQY,TRBV7-9,TRBJ2-7
ASSQLADTQY,TRBV4-1,TRBJ2-3
ASSSWTGDPYEQY,TRBV5-8,TRBJ2-7
ASSFYGGGTTGELF,TRBV2,TRBJ2-2
ASSPDITSGNTIY,TRBV18,TRBJ1-3
AKGALGYGYT,TRBV7-9,TRBJ1-2
ASSSGDEQF,TRBV28,TRBJ2-1
ASSPLRGGQY,TRBV18,TRBJ2-5
ASSPGGAGEEYGYT,TRBV21-1,TRBJ1-2
ASSGDRFNYGYT,TRBV2,TRBJ1-2
ASSRTGSQETQY,TRBV5-1,TRBJ2-5
ASREQGASYGYT,TRBV5-4,TRBJ1-2
ASSGPGQNTDTQY,TRBV9,TRBJ2-3
ASSPDRGVRGYT,TRBV5-1,TRBJ1-2
ASSRTSGGNSYEQY,TRBV19,TRBJ2-7
AWGTGQTYEQY,TRBV30,TRBJ2-7
ASSEQGGSPLH,TRBV5-1,TRBJ1-6
ASSLVLGGYEQY,TRBV7-8,TRBJ2-7
ASSLQGAVGELF,TRBV7-3,TRBJ2-2
ASSPGTGGSAQPQH,TRBV2,TRBJ1-5
ASSFTGGSETQY,TRBV7-2,TRBJ2-5
ASSLTGVVD,TRBV7-9,TRBJ1-3
ASSVRGDSYEQY,TRBV2,TRBJ2-7
ASRPPGRTEAF,TRBV28,TRBJ1-1
ASSLLTGITEAF,TRBV9,TRBJ1-1
ASSKSLAVEQY,TRBV19,TRBJ2-7
ASSPGTVNTEAF,TRBV19,TRBJ1-1
ASSPGVLTEKLF,TRBV4-3,TRBJ1-4
ASSDFDRDSYEQY,TRBV6-4,-
ASSLDGVAGELF,TRBV7-8,TRBJ2-2
ASSLLSDQETQY,TRBV5-1,TRBJ2-5
ASKGQGTFQPQH,TRBV2,TRBJ1-5
ATLARALYTDTQY,TRBV27,TRBJ2-3